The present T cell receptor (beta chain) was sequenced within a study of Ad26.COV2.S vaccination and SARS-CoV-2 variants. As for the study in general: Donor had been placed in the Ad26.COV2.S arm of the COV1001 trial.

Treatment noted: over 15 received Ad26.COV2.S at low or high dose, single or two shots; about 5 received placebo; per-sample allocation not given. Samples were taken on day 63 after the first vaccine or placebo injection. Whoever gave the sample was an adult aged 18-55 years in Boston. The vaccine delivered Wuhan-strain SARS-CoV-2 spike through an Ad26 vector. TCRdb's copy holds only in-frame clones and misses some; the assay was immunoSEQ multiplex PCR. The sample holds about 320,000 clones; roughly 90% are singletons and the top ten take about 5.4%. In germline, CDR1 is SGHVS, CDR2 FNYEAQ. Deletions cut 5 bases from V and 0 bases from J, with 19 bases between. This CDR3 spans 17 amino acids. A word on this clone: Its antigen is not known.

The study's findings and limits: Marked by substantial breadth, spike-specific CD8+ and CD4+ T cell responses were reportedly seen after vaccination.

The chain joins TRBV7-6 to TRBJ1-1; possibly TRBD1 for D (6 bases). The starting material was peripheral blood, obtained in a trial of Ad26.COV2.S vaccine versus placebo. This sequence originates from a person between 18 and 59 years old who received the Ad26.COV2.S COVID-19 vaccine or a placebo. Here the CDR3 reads CASSDGAAGHMNTEAFF. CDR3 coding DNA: TGTGCCAGCAGCGATGGAGCGGCGGGACATATGAACACTGAAGCTTTCTTT.